This TCR beta chain was profiled in a study of CD8 T cells in Susac syndrome. Findings and caveats of the study: In Susac syndrome, CD4+ T cell repertoires lacked any clonal expansion.

With random hexamers, reverse transcription was performed on roughly 0.5 to 1 ug of RNA. With immunoSEQ multiplex PCR, TCR beta CDR3 was amplified across 54 Vbeta and 13 Jbeta. One entry per CDR3 protein results from TCRdb running MiXCR on the immunoSEQ multiplex PCR reads. In the table there are 170,000 or so distinct CDR3 sequences, 85% to 95% of which are singletons. This CDR3 comprises 14 residues. Per germline, CDR1 SEHNR and CDR2 FQNEAQ (reference sequence). The ends were cut back, 5 bases at V and 9 bases at J, with 17 bases in the middle. Notes on this clonotype: Its specificity is unknown.

Sequencing of TCR beta was performed on blood CD8+ T cells and on blood CD4+ T cells. The TEMRA cells underwent FACS enrichment, while the CD8+ and CD4+ T cells underwent negative isolation. The chain links TRBV7-9 to TRBJ2-1; maybe TRBD2 (6 bases). Sequencing input: CD4+ T cells from PBMCs. The source is a human donor with Susac syndrome. The CDR3 DNA is TGTGCCAGCAGCATGGAGCCGGGAGCCATTGAGCAGTTCTTC. Translating it yields CASSMEPGAIEQFF.